This TCR beta chain was observed in a study of T cell repertoires in cytomegalovirus infection. Overall study context: Matching HLA type and CMV infection were both indicated by public TCR beta signatures.

This CDR3 contains 14 residues. From germline, CDR1 is SNHLY and CDR2 FYNNEI. Trimming at V came to 8 bases and at J to 2 bases, leaving 5 bases not matched to a gene. TCRdb reprocessed the reads via MiXCR and lists one record per CDR3 protein. The sample lists fewer than 900,000 distinct CDR3 sequences, about 29% seen once, with around 13% in the top ten. Note on this clonotype: Its antigen is not known.

General observations from the study: Across the ex vivo response, the dominant clonotypes were HLA-C-restricted CMV-specific TCR beta clonotypes.

The V gene is TRBV2, the J gene TRBJ1-5; TRBD1 agrees at 8 bases. This material consisted of cultured CD8+ T cells from PBMCs, taken from culture after CMV antigen stimulation. This sequence originates from a human donor in good health (CMV status not recorded). Some clones in this sample may be carry-over from other donors' samples. The CDR3, as DNA: TGTGCCAGCCAGCAGACAGGGGGCAATCAGCCCCAGCATTTT. It encodes CASQQTGGNQPQHF.